This T cell receptor (beta chain) was identified during a study of cytomegalovirus exposure and HLA in healthy donors. Germline-derived CDR1 and CDR2 are SGHVS and FQNEAQ. The CDR3 totals 16 residues. The V and J ends lost 6 bases and 5 bases, in that order; junction bases with no gene match: 9. Repertoires were generated with immunoSEQ multiplex PCR, while TCRdb's copy carries only in-frame clones and drops some. This sample has roughly 56,000 clones, with over 75% found just once. The source material was PBMCs. This clonotype was sampled from a woman aged 25-40 years in good health and CMV-seronegative. The rearrangement joins TRBV7-8 to TRBJ2-1, with 11 bases aligning to TRBD2. CDR3 amino acids: CASRGHATSGNNEQFF. The CDR3 DNA is TGTGCCAGCAGGGGACACGCGACTAGCGGGAACAATGAGCAGTTCTTC.